The 24 T cell receptor beta chains reported below all come from one sample, sequenced in a study of T-cell memory formation after mild COVID-19. TCRdb reanalysed the 5' RACE reads using MiXCR and keeps one entry per CDR3 protein. The sample records 200,000 to 300,000 distinct CDR3 sequences, approximately 15% being singletons. Specimen: PBMCs or a T cell subset sorted from them (not recorded which). Receptors originate from an adult woman who had mild COVID-19 (a few samples of this study predate the infection). Cell type and time point are not known.

As regards this clonotype: A much larger clone sits a single nucleotide away, making a read error possible. V usage is TRBV25-1 and J usage is TRBJ1-5, with a possible D match to TRBD1 (6 bases). Germline V lookup: CDR1 MGHDK, CDR2 SYGVNS. Trimming took off 5 bases at V and 6 bases at J, with 17 bases between the two ends. The CDR3 consists of 15 residues. The CDR3 reads CASSTGTWGSQPQHF. Here the CDR3 DNA reads TGTGCCAGCAGTACCGGGACATGGGGAAGTCAGCCCCAGCATTTT. The full variable domain, completed using reference TRBV25-1 and TRBJ1-5, is EADIYQTPRYLVIGTGKKITLECSQTMGHDKMYWYQQDPGMELHLIHYSYGVNSTEKGDLSSESTVSRIRTEHFPLTLESARPSHTSQYLCASSTGTWGSQPQHFGDGTRLSIL.

The rearrangement joins TRBV24-1 to TRBJ1-5; a weak D match, TRBD1 (6 bases). The CDR3 has 11 residues. Germline V gives CDR1 KGHDR, CDR2 SFDVKD. V was cut by 7 bases and J by 7 bases, with 7 bases left in between. The CDR3 region is CATSGGQPQHF. DNA of the CDR3: TGTGCCACCAGCGGGGGCCAGCCCCAGCATTTT.

The table lists this clonotype with a few counts. The V call is TRBV18, the J call TRBJ2-1; D gene ambiguous. V gave up 6 bases and J gave up 7 bases, with 4 bases separating them. The length of the CDR3 is 10 residues. Germline V gives CDR1 KGHSH, CDR2 LQKENI. The DNA for the CDR3 is TGTGCCAGCTCCGATAATGAGCAGTTCTTC. Amino acids: CASSDNEQFF.

The chain has TRBV20-1 and TRBJ2-2, with TRBD1 matching over 7 bases. The V gene end was trimmed by 6 bases and the J gene end by 4 bases; junction bases not matched to a gene: 8. Germline values: CDR1 DFQATT, CDR2 SNEGSKA (reference sequence). The CDR3 consists of 14 residues. The CDR3 loop is CSASTGAGTGELFF. CDR3 nucleotides: TGCAGTGCATCTACAGGGGCGGGCACCGGGGAGCTGTTTTTT.

The rearrangement uses TRBV2 and TRBJ2-5; no definite D call. CDR3 length equals 12 residues. Germline-derived CDR1 and CDR2 are SNHLY and FYNNEI. Trimming took 0 bases from V and 7 from J, leaving 6 bases between them. CDR3 DNA: TGTGCCAGCAGTGAAGCGGAGCGGACCCAGTACTTC. It encodes CASSEAERTQYF.

This clonotype turned up a few times. V is TRBV4-3 and J is TRBJ1-2, with 8 positions matching TRBD1. The CDR3 is made up of 16 amino acids. Germline assignment: CDR1 LGHNA and CDR2 YSLEER. V trimming: 0 bases; J trimming: 7 bases; junction bases outside the gene matches: 10. CDR3 sequence: CASSQDGHRGRSGYTF. In DNA, the CDR3 is TGCGCCAGCAGCCAAGATGGGCACAGGGGGAGGTCTGGCTACACCTTC.

This chain links TRBV20-1 with TRBJ2-7, with 10 nucleotides matching TRBD2. Unmatched junction bases numbered 9, after V lost 5 bases and J lost 5 bases. CDR3 length: 14 residues. Looked up from germline, CDR1 is DFQATT and CDR2 is SNEGSKA (reference sequence). The CDR3 DNA sequence: TGCAGTGCTGCCCGGGCTAGCGGGAGCCACGAGCAGTACTTC. Translation gives CSAARASGSHEQYF.

CDR3 in DNA: TGCGCCAGCAGCTTGGTAACGGATCACTATGGCTACACCTTC. Translation: CASSLVTDHYGYTF. The chain employs TRBV5-1 and TRBJ1-2; D gene ambiguous. Trimming removed 0 bases from V and 3 bases from J, with 9 bases in between. Germline V gene sequence: CDR1 SGHRS, CDR2 YFSETQ. The CDR3 loop spans 14 amino acids.

This clonotype has a handful of counts. This chain connects TRBV20-1 to TRBJ2-7; TRBD1 is a possible D gene (6 bases). Trimming shortened V by 6 bases and J by 3 bases, and 15 bases separated the two germline ends. Germline assignment: CDR1 DFQATT and CDR2 SNEGSKA (reference sequence). CDR3 size: 13 residues. The CDR3 region has the DNA TGCAGTGCCCACCGACAGGTCAGCTACGAGCAGTACTTC. Translated, it gives CSAHRQVSYEQYF.

This clonotype appeared a few times. The chain combines TRBV5-1 with TRBJ1-5, with 11 bases lining up with TRBD1. CDR3 length: 16 amino acids. Germline trimming cut 2 bases from V and 7 bases from J; bases unmatched to any gene: 8. Germline lookup yields CDR1 SGHRS and CDR2 YFSETQ. The CDR3 reads CASSLGGQGEDQPQHF. The CDR3 nucleotides read TGCGCCAGCAGCTTAGGGGGACAGGGGGAGGACCAGCCCCAGCATTTT.

This clonotype has more than one count but fewer than ten. This rearrangement joins TRBV5-1 to TRBJ2-7, with D tentatively TRBD2 (6 bases). The CDR3 has 13 residues. From germline, CDR1 is SGHRS and CDR2 YFSETQ. Trimming left V 2 bases short and J 5 bases short, with 11 bases between. CDR3 residues: CASSLRRGDEQYF. CDR3 nucleotides: TGCGCCAGCAGCTTACGGCGGGGCGACGAGCAGTACTTC.

The chain uses TRBV7-2 and TRBJ2-5, with D possibly matching TRBD2 (6 bases). V lost 4 bases and J 5 bases, leaving 23 bases between the germline ends. Germline-derived CDR1 and CDR2 are SGHTA and FQGNSA. The CDR3 runs to 17 residues. The CDR3 is CASSSARVGGPQETQYF. CDR3 nucleotide sequence: TGTGCCAGCAGCTCAGCCCGAGTTGGAGGGCCGCAGGAGACCCAGTACTTC.

There are a few counts of this clonotype. This rearrangement joins TRBV12-3 or TRBV12-4 to TRBJ2-7; D unclear. CDR3 length equals 14 residues. The V end lost 3 bases, the J end lost 3 bases, and 12 bases lay between the germline ends. The CDR3 region is CASSFKNRNYEQYF. CDR3 DNA: TGTGCCAGCAGTTTTAAGAACAGAAACTACGAGCAGTACTTC.

This clonotype appeared many times. The V call is TRBV12-3 or TRBV12-4, the J call TRBJ2-1, with 7 positions matching TRBD2. The CDR3 length is 14 residues. V lost 6 bases and J lost 9; bases outside the gene matches: 11. Written as DNA, the CDR3 is TGTGCCAGCAGGGGAGGGATAGCAGGTGTTGAGCAGTTCTTC. Its protein is CASRGGIAGVEQFF.

Only a few counts were recorded for this clonotype. The CDR3 sequence is CASSLGGLGETQYF. The CDR3 DNA reads TGTGCCAGCAGCTTAGGGGGGCTTGGGGAGACCCAGTACTTC. The rearrangement joins TRBV11-2 to TRBJ2-5, with a weak D call TRBD1 (6 bases). Deletions cut 1 base from V and 5 bases from J, with 11 bases between. The germline V gene encodes CDR1 SGHAT and CDR2 FQNNGV. This CDR3 comprises 14 residues.

This clonotype was found a few times. V is TRBV7-2 and J is TRBJ1-2; 7 bases map to TRBD1. After removal of 5 bases from V and 2 bases from J, the junction contained 5 bases not matched to a gene. Germline lookup yields CDR1 SGHTA and CDR2 FQGNSA. There are 14 residues in the CDR3. CDR3 protein: CASSAQGVNYGYTF. CDR3 DNA: TGTGCCAGCAGCGCCCAGGGGGTGAACTATGGCTACACCTTC.

This clonotype has at least ten counts. This chain connects TRBV4-2 to TRBJ1-2; the D is unclear. In germline, CDR1 is LGHNA, CDR2 YNFKEQ. Deletions cut 4 bases from V and 6 bases from J, with 21 bases between. CDR3 length: 16 residues. The CDR3 DNA follows: TGTGCCAGCAGCCGACTCTCGGGCACGGGTGACCATGGCTACACCTTC. It codes for CASSRLSGTGDHGYTF.

The genes are TRBV10-3 and TRBJ2-7; TRBD1 matches at 8 bases. The CDR3 has 15 amino acids. After removal of 3 bases from V and 5 bases from J, the junction contained 9 bases not matched to a gene. CDR1 and CDR2 from the germline V gene are ENHRY and SYGVKD. The CDR3 loop is CAISDPGTGGNEQYF. CDR3 sequence (DNA): TGTGCCATCAGTGACCCAGGGACAGGTGGGAACGAGCAGTACTTC.

This chain joins TRBV19 and TRBJ1-4; D gene ambiguous. Germline CDR1 reads LNHDA; CDR2 reads SQIVND (reference sequence). The CDR3 covers 14 residues. V was cut by 3 bases and J by 8 bases, with 13 bases left in between. For the CDR3, the DNA is TGTGCCAGTAGTATTTTGTTGATGCGGGAAAAACTGTTTTTT. It translates to CASSILLMREKLFF. The full variable domain, its missing parts supplied by reference TRBV19 and TRBJ1-4, is DGGITQSPKYLFRKEGQNVTLSCEQNLNHDAMYWYRQDPGQGLRLIYYSQIVNDFQKGDIAEGYSVSREKKESFPLTVTSAQKNPTAFYLCASSILLMREKLFFGSGTQLSVL.

The sample holds a few counts of this clonotype. This chain connects TRBV12-3 or TRBV12-4 to TRBJ2-3; D possibly corresponds to TRBD1 (6 bases). The CDR3 runs to 15 residues. The V gene lost 4 bases and the J gene lost 0 bases, with 11 bases spanning the gap. Here the CDR3 reads CASSSDQGSTDTQYF. The CDR3 nucleotides are TGTGCCAGCAGTTCTGATCAGGGGAGCACAGATACGCAGTATTTT.

This clonotype was observed a few times. The chain couples TRBV4-2 to TRBJ2-5; TRBD2 is a possible D gene (6 bases). The CDR3 sequence is 16 residues long. Germline loops: CDR1 LGHNA, CDR2 YNFKEQ. Trimming shortened V by 0 bases and J by 1 base, and 12 bases separated the two germline ends. CDR3 loop: CASSQDPTSFQETQYF. CDR3 sequence (DNA): TGTGCCAGCAGCCAAGATCCCACTAGCTTCCAAGAGACCCAGTACTTC.

In DNA form, the CDR3 reads TGTGCCAGCAGCTTAAGGACGACAGCGAAAGAGACCCAGTACTTC. This translates into CASSLRTTAKETQYF. The rearrangement uses TRBV13 and TRBJ2-5, with D maybe TRBD1 (5 bases). V lost 2 bases to trimming and J lost 3 bases, with 13 bases between them. The CDR3 contains 15 residues. The V gene's germline CDR1 is PRHDT and CDR2 FYEKMQ (reference sequence). Variable domain in full (rest from reference TRBV13 and TRBJ2-5): AAGVIQSPRHLIKEKRETATLKCYPIPRHDTVYWYQQGPGQDPQFLISFYEKMQSDKGSIPDRFSAQQFSDYHSELNMSSLELGDSALYFCASSLRTTAKETQYFGPGTRLLVL.

This clonotype was seen repeatedly, ten times or more. The rearrangement uses TRBV10-3 and TRBJ2-5, with D perhaps matching TRBD2 (6 bases). The V gene lost 3 bases and the J gene lost 3 bases, with 11 bases spanning the gap. The CDR3 loop spans 14 amino acids. Germline V gene data show CDR1 as ENHRY and CDR2 as SYGVKD. The CDR3 sequence: CAISDRDLKETQYF. CDR3 DNA: TGTGCCATCAGTGACCGGGACTTAAAAGAGACCCAGTACTTC.

Many counts were recorded for this clonotype. The chain employs TRBV6-6 and TRBJ2-7; 9 bases are shared with TRBD2. Germline loops: CDR1 MNHNY, CDR2 SVGAGI (reference sequence). The CDR3 contains 15 residues. Trimming removed 0 bases from V and 5 bases from J; junction bases left unmatched: 5. The CDR3 sequence: CASSYSKRGVDEQYF. CDR3 nucleotides: TGTGCCAGCAGTTACTCGAAGCGGGGGGTCGACGAGCAGTACTTC.